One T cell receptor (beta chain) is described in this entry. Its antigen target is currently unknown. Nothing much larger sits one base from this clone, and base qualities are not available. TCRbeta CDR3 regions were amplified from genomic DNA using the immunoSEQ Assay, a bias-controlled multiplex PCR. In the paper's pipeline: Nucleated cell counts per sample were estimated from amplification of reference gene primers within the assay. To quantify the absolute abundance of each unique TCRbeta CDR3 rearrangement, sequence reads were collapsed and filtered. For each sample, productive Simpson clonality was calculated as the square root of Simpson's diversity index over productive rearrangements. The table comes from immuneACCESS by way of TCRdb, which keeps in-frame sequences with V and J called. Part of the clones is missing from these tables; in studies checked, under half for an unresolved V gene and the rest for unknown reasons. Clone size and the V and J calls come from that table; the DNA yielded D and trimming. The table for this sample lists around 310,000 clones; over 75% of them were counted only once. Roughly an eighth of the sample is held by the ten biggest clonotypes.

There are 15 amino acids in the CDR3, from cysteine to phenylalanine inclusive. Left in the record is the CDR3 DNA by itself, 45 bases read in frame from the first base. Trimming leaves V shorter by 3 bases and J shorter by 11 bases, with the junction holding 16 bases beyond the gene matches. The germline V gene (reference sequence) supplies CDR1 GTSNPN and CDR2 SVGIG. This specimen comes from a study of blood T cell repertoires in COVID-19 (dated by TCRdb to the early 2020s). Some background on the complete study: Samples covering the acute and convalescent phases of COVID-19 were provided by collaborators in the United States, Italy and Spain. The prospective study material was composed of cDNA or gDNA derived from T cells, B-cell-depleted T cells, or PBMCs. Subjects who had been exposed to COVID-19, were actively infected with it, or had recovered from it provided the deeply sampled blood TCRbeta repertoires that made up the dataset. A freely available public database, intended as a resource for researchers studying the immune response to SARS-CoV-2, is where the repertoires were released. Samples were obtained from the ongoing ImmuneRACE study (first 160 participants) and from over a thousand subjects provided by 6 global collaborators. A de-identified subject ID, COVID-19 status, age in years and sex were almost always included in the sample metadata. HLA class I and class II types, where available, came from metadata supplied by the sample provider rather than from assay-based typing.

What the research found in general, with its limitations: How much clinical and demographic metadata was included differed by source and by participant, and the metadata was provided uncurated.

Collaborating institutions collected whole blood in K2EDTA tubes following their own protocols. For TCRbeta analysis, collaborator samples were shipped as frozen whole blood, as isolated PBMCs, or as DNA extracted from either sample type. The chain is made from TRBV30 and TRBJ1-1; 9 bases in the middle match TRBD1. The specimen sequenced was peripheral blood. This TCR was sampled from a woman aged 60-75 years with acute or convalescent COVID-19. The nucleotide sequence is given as TGTGCCTGGAGCGATACTTTCCCGGGACAGGGTACGGCTTTCTTT. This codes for CAWSDTFPGQGTAFF.